The rows below give T cell receptor beta chains drawn from one sample of a study of vaccination effects on CD4 cells after COVID-19. Their antigen targets remain unknown. TCRdb keeps only in-frame clones here, not all; method: immunoSEQ multiplex PCR. The data contain 20,000 to 25,000 clones, approximately 81% of them singletons. This specimen was CD4+ T cells from PBMCs cultured with HCoV-NL63 spike peptides, taken before COVID-19 vaccination. Every receptor here comes from a human donor who received a COVID-19 vaccine. The CDR3 runs from the conserved cysteine through the conserved F or W. D genes are given only for firm matches. Size is stated for part of the rows, as once, few or many counts, or as a class when the clone is expanded.

v_call	d_call	j_call	clone_size	cdr3_nt	cdr3_aa
TRBV4-2	TRBD1	TRBJ1-1	few	TGTGCCAGCAGCCGGGGACAGATGAACACTGAAGCTTTCTTT	CASSRGQMNTEAFF
TRBV29-1	TRBD1	TRBJ2-7	-	TGCAGCGTTAGACAGGGGTCCGTCTACGAGCAGTACTTC	CSVRQGSVYEQYF
TRBV3-1/TRBV3-2	TRBD2	TRBJ2-7	-	TGTGCCAGCAGCCAAGACCCAGCGGGGGCCCGGAACGAGCAGTACTTC	CASSQDPAGARNEQYF
TRBV6-1	-	TRBJ1-1	-	TGTGCCAGCAGTGAAGCGTTATTCGGGGGGGGCAACACTGAAGCTTTCTTT	CASSEALFGGGNTEAFF
TRBV21-1	-	TRBJ1-1	-	TGTGCCAGCAGCAAAGTTGGGGAGGACAGGGCAGCTTTCTTT	CASSKVGEDRAAFF
TRBV10-3	TRBD2	TRBJ2-1	few	TGTGCCATCGGGGGGACTAGCGGGGAGGAGCAGTTCTTC	CAIGGTSGEEQFF
TRBV7-2	TRBD2	TRBJ2-2	-	TGTGCCAGCAGCTTAGGCCCGGGACTAGCGGGGGGGCCCACCGGGGAGCTGTTTTTT	CASSLGPGLAGGPTGELFF
TRBV24-1	TRBD2	TRBJ2-3	once	TGTGCCACCAGTGATTGGACTAGCGGTAGCACAGATACGCAGTATTTT	CATSDWTSGSTDTQYF
TRBV29-1	TRBD1	TRBJ1-1	-	TGCAGCTTCGTGACAGGGTCGCTGCTTAACACTGAAGCTTTCTTT	CSFVTGSLLNTEAFF
TRBV28	-	TRBJ1-4	-	TGTGCCAGCAGTTTATCAGGGAGAACTAATGAAAAACTGTTTTTT	CASSLSGRTNEKLFF
TRBV4-1	-	TRBJ1-4	-	TGCGCCAGCAGCTTAGACGGACAAGTAGGTGAAAAACTGTTTTTT	CASSLDGQVGEKLFF
TRBV20-1	TRBD2	TRBJ2-5	once	TGCAGTGCGAGTTCGGGAGGGGGACAAGAGACCCAGTACTTC	CSASSGGGQETQYF
TRBV9	-	TRBJ1-6	-	TGTGCCAGCAGCGTAGGGAGAGGTTCACCCCTCCACTTT	CASSVGRGSPLHF
TRBV6-5	-	TRBJ1-1	once	TGTGCCAGCAGTTACAAAGCCGGGGGTAGTGGCACTGAAGCTTTCTTT	CASSYKAGGSGTEAFF
TRBV9	-	TRBJ2-7	once	TGTGCCAGCAGCGTAGCGCCGGGCAACGAGCAGTACTTC	CASSVAPGNEQYF
TRBV28	-	TRBJ1-2	once	TGTGCCAGCAGCTCTCCGAACAGGAAGGGGATGCGATACACCTTC	CASSSPNRKGMRYTF
TRBV7-3	-	TRBJ2-7	few	TGTGCCAGCAGCTTAGACGGGGGCGAGCAGTACTTC	CASSLDGGEQYF
TRBV5-6	-	TRBJ1-3	-	TGTGCCAGCAGCCTGGGGGAGTACACCATATATTTT	CASSLGEYTIYF
TRBV18	TRBD2	TRBJ2-1	-	TGTGCCAGCTCGCAACTAGCGGGAGTGTACAATGAGCAGTTCTTC	CASSQLAGVYNEQFF
TRBV11-2	-	TRBJ1-6	-	TGTGCCAGCAGCTTAGACCCGGGGCCGAATTCACCCCTCCACTTT	CASSLDPGPNSPLHF
TRBV7-2	-	TRBJ2-7	-	TGTGCCAGCAGCTCCCCCCCTTTGGAAGAGCAGTACTTC	CASSSPPLEEQYF
TRBV6-1	-	TRBJ2-7	-	TGTGCCAGCAGTGAATTCGGGGTCGAGCAGTACTTC	CASSEFGVEQYF
TRBV29-1	-	TRBJ1-2	-	TGCAGCGTTCTCAGGAACGACTATGGCTACACCTTC	CSVLRNDYGYTF
TRBV7-9	-	TRBJ2-7	-	TGTGCCAGCAGCTTATCAGGCTACGAGCAGTACTTC	CASSLSGYEQYF
TRBV4-2	TRBD1	TRBJ1-2	-	TGTGCCAGCAGCCAAGGGCCAGGACAGGGGAACTATGGCTACACCTTC	CASSQGPGQGNYGYTF
TRBV3-1/TRBV3-2	TRBD1	TRBJ2-1	-	TGTGCCAGCAGCCAAGCAGAGACAGGGGTTAATGAGCAGTTCTTC	CASSQAETGVNEQFF
TRBV27	TRBD2	TRBJ2-7	-	TGTGCCAGCAGTTCGGGGACTAGCGGGGGAGTCTCCTACGAGCAGTACTTC	CASSSGTSGGVSYEQYF
TRBV4-1	-	TRBJ2-7	few	TGCGCCAGCAGCTTAGCCCCCGGGGACTACGAGCAGTACTTC	CASSLAPGDYEQYF
TRBV7-9	-	TRBJ2-3	once	TGTGCCAGCAGCTACTCGATACAGGGTGCAGATACGCAGTATTTT	CASSYSIQGADTQYF
TRBV2	TRBD1	TRBJ1-2	-	TGTGCCAGCAGTCCGGACAGGGAGGCTGGCTACACCTTC	CASSPDREAGYTF
TRBV4-2	-	TRBJ2-1	-	TGTGCCAGCAGCCAAGATTATCCCCGGGATTACAATGAGCAGTTCTTC	CASSQDYPRDYNEQFF
TRBV1	-	TRBJ2-7	few	TGCACCAGCATACCAATTTACGAGCAGTACTTC	CTSIPIYEQYF
TRBV3-1/TRBV3-2	-	TRBJ1-2	-	TGTGCCAGCAGCCAAGACCCGGGCAGGAGCTATGGCTACACCTTC	CASSQDPGRSYGYTF
TRBV5-1	TRBD2	TRBJ2-2	-	TGCGCCAGCAGCCTCCGGACTAGCGGGGGGGTGACCGGGGAGCTGTTTTTT	CASSLRTSGGVTGELFF
TRBV12-3/TRBV12-4	-	TRBJ2-7	-	TGTGCCAGCAGACAATCCCCCTACGAGCAGTACTTC	CASRQSPYEQYF
TRBV6-5	TRBD1	TRBJ1-1	-	TGTGCCACCGGGGGGACAGGAGGCCTTCCCGGGAGGGCTTTCTTT	CATGGTGGLPGRAFF
TRBV11-2	TRBD2	TRBJ2-2	-	TGTGCCAGCCAAAAACGGAGACTAGCGGGGAGGGGGGAGCTGTTTTTT	CASQKRRLAGRGELFF
TRBV5-4	TRBD2	TRBJ2-7	-	TGTGCCAGCAGCTTTGCTAGCGGGAGTTCCTACGAGCAGTACTTC	CASSFASGSSYEQYF
TRBV10-3	-	TRBJ2-7	-	TGTGCCATCAGTGCGGGTTCCTCCAGGTCCTACGAGCAGTACTTC	CAISAGSSRSYEQYF
TRBV6-5	-	TRBJ1-1	-	TGTGCCAGCATCCGTGGGGGGGTGAACACTGAAGCTTTCTTT	CASIRGGVNTEAFF
TRBV7-2	TRBD1	TRBJ1-1	-	TGTGCCAGCAGCTTCAGGGGGATCACTGAAGCTTTCTTT	CASSFRGITEAFF
TRBV3-1/TRBV3-2	-	TRBJ2-5	-	TGTGCCAGCAGCCAAGTTCCACAGTTTGAGACCCAGTACTTC	CASSQVPQFETQYF
TRBV5-4	-	TRBJ2-7	-	TGTGCCAGCAGCACCCGGGACCCCAAAAGCATCCACGAGCAGTACTTC	CASSTRDPKSIHEQYF
TRBV3-1/TRBV3-2	-	TRBJ1-1	-	TGTGCCAGCAGCCAAGGGGGGCGATTTGCTGTGGCTTTCTTT	CASSQGGRFAVAFF
TRBV27	-	TRBJ1-2	-	TGTGCCAGCAGTTCCCTTACGGACGGGCCCTATGGCTACACCTTC	CASSSLTDGPYGYTF
TRBV7-8	-	TRBJ2-4	-	TGTGCCAGCAGCCAAGACCCTAAAGCGAACATTCAGTACTTC	CASSQDPKANIQYF